This T cell receptor (beta chain) was obtained from a study of identical twins. Study results and limitations: Partial confounding of zero-insertion analyses by invariant MAIT and iNKT cells was possible.

MiXCR, run by TCRdb on the 5' RACE reads, gives a single entry per CDR3 protein. The profile covers 280,000 or so distinct CDR3 sequences, with 8% to 9% appearing a single time and approximately 2% taken by the ten largest. This clonotype was detected many times. What it binds is not known. The CDR3 spans 14 residues. V lost 5 bases and J 4 bases, leaving 14 bases between the germline ends. This sample also belongs to another study, concerning yellow fever vaccine responses in identical twins.

The rearrangement joins TRBV12-3 or TRBV12-4 to TRBJ1-2; D might be TRBD1 (6 bases). The specimen sequenced was memory (CD45RO+) T cells sorted from blood. This clonotype was obtained from a woman between 18 and 29 years old in good health. Here the CDR3 DNA reads TGTGCCAGCAGTCCCTCGGGGGGCGGCTATGGCTACACCTTC. It encodes CASSPSGGGYGYTF.